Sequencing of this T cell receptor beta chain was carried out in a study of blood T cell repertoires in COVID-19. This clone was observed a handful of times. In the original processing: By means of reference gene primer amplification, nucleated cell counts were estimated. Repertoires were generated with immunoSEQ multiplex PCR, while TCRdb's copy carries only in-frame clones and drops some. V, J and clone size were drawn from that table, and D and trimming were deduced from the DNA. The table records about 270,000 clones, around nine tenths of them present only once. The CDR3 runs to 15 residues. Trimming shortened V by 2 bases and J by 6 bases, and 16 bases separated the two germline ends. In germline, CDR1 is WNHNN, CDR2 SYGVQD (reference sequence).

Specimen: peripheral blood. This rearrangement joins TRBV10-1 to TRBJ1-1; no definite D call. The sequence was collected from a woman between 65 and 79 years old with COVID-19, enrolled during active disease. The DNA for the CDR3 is TGCGCCAGCAGTGAGGGATCGTCAGGTAACCCTGAAGCTTTCTTT. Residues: CASSEGSSGNPEAFF.